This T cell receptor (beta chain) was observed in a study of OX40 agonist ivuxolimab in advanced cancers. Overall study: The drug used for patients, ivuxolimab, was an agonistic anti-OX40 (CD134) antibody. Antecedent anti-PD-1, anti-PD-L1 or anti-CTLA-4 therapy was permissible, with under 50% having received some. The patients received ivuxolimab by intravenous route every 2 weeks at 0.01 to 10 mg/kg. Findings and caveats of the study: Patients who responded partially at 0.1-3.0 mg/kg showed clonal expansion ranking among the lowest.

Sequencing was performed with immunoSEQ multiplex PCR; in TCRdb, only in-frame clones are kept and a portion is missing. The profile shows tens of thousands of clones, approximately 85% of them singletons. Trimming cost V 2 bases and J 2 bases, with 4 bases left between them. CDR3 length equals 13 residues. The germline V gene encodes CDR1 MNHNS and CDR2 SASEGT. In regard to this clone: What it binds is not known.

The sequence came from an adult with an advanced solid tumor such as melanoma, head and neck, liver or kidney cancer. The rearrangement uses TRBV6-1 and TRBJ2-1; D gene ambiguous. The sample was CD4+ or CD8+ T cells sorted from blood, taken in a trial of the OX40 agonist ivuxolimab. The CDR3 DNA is TGTGCCAGCAGTGAACTAGCCTACAATGAGCAGTTCTTC. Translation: CASSELAYNEQFF.